This TCR beta chain was captured by sequencing in a study of blood T cell repertoires in COVID-19. Looking at the study overall: From the United States, Italy and Spain came samples of acute and convalescent COVID-19. The cDNA or gDNA used as material had been derived from T cells, B-cell-depleted T cells, or PBMCs.

Per the study methods: Cell counts per sample came from amplifying reference gene primers. The repertoire was sequenced with immunoSEQ multiplex PCR; TCRdb's copy has only in-frame clones and lacks some. D and trimming were read from the DNA, whereas the V and J calls and clone size are those reported in that table. Of 170,000 or so clones in the sample, roughly 86% were seen once. The CDR3 consists of 13 residues. Deletions cut 3 bases from V and 5 bases from J, with 11 bases between. Germline assignment: CDR1 SGHRS and CDR2 YFSETQ. V is TRBV5-1 and J is TRBJ1-1, with no clear D. The clonotype was recovered from a man in his forties with active or convalescent COVID-19. The specimen was peripheral blood. DNA for the CDR3: TGCGCCAGCAGCTCCGAGTTGAGGACTGAAGCTTTCTTT. It specifies CASSSELRTEAFF. The full variable domain, with the rest looked up from reference TRBV5-1 and TRBJ1-1, is KAGVTQTPRYLIKTRGQQVTLSCSPISGHRSVSWYQQTPGQGLQFLFEYFSETQRNKGNFPGRFSGRQFSNSRSEMNVSTLELGDSALYLCASSSELRTEAFFGQGTRLTVV.